A selection of T cell receptor beta chains follows, all from one sample in a study of T-cell memory formation after mild COVID-19. TCRdb re-called the 5' RACE reads with MiXCR, one entry per CDR3 protein. The repertoire holds around 390,000 distinct CDR3 sequences, about 17% seen once, with about a fifth in the top ten. The sample taken for sequencing was PBMCs or a T cell subset sorted from them (not recorded which). All receptors come from a man aged 18 to 30 who had mild COVID-19 (a few samples of this study predate the infection). Cell type and time point are not known. The CDR3 runs from the conserved cysteine through the conserved F or W. Fields, in order: D gene, J gene, clone size, V gene, CDR3 protein, CDR3 DNA. The D gene is left open where the match is weak. Expanded clones get a size class; other rows say once, few or many, or leave the size out.

TRBD2 | TRBJ2-1 | - | TRBV20-1 | CSARTSGTEQFF | TGCAGTGCCCGGACTAGCGGGACTGAGCAGTTCTTC
TRBD2 | TRBJ2-3 | few | TRBV7-3 | CASSFLTSGGLDTQYF | TGTGCCAGCAGCTTCTTGACTAGCGGGGGGCTAGATACGCAGTATTTT
- | TRBJ2-5 | many | TRBV18 | CASSPGPRTQYF | TGTGCCAGCTCACCGGGGCCGAGGACCCAGTACTTC
TRBD1 | TRBJ1-5 | - | TRBV6-6 | CASSPDRGVNQPQHF | TGTGCCAGCAGCCCGGACAGGGGGGTAAATCAGCCCCAGCATTTT
- | TRBJ1-1 | many | TRBV27 | CASSLRIAATLDTEAFF | TGTGCCAGCAGTTTAAGAATTGCAGCCACCTTAGACACTGAAGCTTTCTTT
- | TRBJ2-1 | few | TRBV30 | CAWGRTGNEQFF | TGTGCCTGGGGGAGGACGGGGAATGAGCAGTTCTTC
TRBD2 | TRBJ2-4 | - | TRBV3-1 | CASSFLTSGKNIQYF | TGTGCCAGCAGCTTCCTTACTAGCGGGAAAAACATTCAGTACTTC
- | TRBJ2-5 | - | TRBV2 | CASIEGGTQETQYF | TGTGCCAGCATCGAGGGGGGGACACAAGAGACCCAGTACTTC
TRBD1 | TRBJ2-5 | few | TRBV2 | CASVFPGQYQETQYF | TGTGCCAGCGTATTCCCGGGACAGTACCAAGAGACCCAGTACTTC
- | TRBJ1-2 | few | TRBV15 | CATSRGTEDGYTF | TGTGCCACCAGCAGAGGGACGGAAGATGGCTACACCTTC
- | TRBJ1-4 | - | TRBV7-9 | CASTQAVRNEKLFF | TGTGCCAGCACCCAGGCAGTCCGTAATGAAAAACTGTTTTTT
TRBD2 | TRBJ2-7 | many | TRBV19 | CASSPSGGSYEQYF | TGTGCCAGTAGCCCTAGCGGGGGCTCCTACGAGCAGTACTTC
- | TRBJ1-1 | - | TRBV6-2/TRBV6-3 | CASSPGPPNTEAFF | TGTGCCAGCAGCCCCGGACCGCCGAACACTGAAGCTTTCTTT
- | TRBJ1-2 | few | TRBV28 | CASSSAGEASGYTF | TGTGCCAGCAGTTCAGCAGGGGAGGCTTCTGGCTACACCTTC
- | TRBJ2-3 | few | TRBV7-3 | CASSQAVQDTQYF | TGTGCCAGCAGCCAAGCGGTCCAAGATACGCAGTATTTT
TRBD2 | TRBJ2-3 | - | TRBV5-1 | CASSLPRIAGTTDTQYF | TGCGCCAGCAGCTTGCCCCGGATAGCGGGGACCACAGATACGCAGTATTTT
- | TRBJ2-1 | - | TRBV7-3 | CASSFGPVSYTEQFF | TGTGCCAGCAGCTTCGGGCCCGTTTCCTACACTGAGCAGTTCTTC
- | TRBJ1-1 | - | TRBV12-3/TRBV12-4 | CASSPGPHTEAFF | TGTGCCAGCAGTCCAGGCCCCCACACTGAAGCTTTCTTT
- | TRBJ1-1 | few | TRBV29-1 | CSVGQKNTEAFF | TGCAGCGTTGGACAGAAGAACACTGAAGCTTTCTTT
- | TRBJ1-1 | - | TRBV7-2 | CASSLGRALDTEAFF | TGTGCCAGCAGCTTAGGTAGGGCGCTGGACACTGAAGCTTTCTTT
- | TRBJ1-1 | - | TRBV27 | CASSLGGASTEAFF | TGTGCCAGCAGTTTAGGAGGGGCTAGCACTGAAGCTTTCTTT
- | TRBJ1-5 | - | TRBV6-5 | CASSYSRPGRGSNQPQHF | TGTGCCAGCAGTTACTCGAGGCCAGGGAGGGGTAGCAATCAGCCCCAGCATTTT
- | TRBJ2-1 | many | TRBV5-1 | CASRGSYNEQFF | TGCGCCTCCCGGGGGTCCTACAATGAGCAGTTCTTC
- | TRBJ2-7 | - | TRBV6-2/TRBV6-3 | CASSSLGIGGYEQYF | TGTGCCAGCAGTTCCCTAGGGATTGGGGGCTACGAGCAGTACTTC
- | TRBJ1-1 | - | TRBV29-1 | CSVVSADEAFF | TGCAGCGTTGTCTCCGCAGACGAAGCTTTCTTT
TRBD2 | TRBJ2-1 | many | TRBV11-3 | CASSRAGGHSYNEQFF | TGTGCCAGCAGCCGAGCGGGGGGCCACTCCTACAATGAGCAGTTCTTC
TRBD2 | TRBJ2-6 | few | TRBV5-1 | CASVAGGGISGANVLTF | TGCGCCAGCGTGGCGGGAGGGGGCATCTCTGGGGCCAACGTCCTGACTTTC
- | TRBJ2-3 | few | TRBV7-2 | CASSSTAGTDTQYF | TGTGCCAGCAGCTCCACAGCGGGCACAGATACGCAGTATTTT
TRBD1 | TRBJ2-3 | few | TRBV29-1 | CSFRLRQGPDTQYF | TGCAGCTTCCGCCTAAGACAGGGCCCAGATACGCAGTATTTT
- | TRBJ1-2 | - | TRBV20-1 | CSARPGQNYGYTF | TGCAGTGCTAGGCCGGGGCAGAACTATGGCTACACCTTC
TRBD1 | TRBJ2-7 | - | TRBV3-1 | CASSRGTGGARQYF | TGTGCCAGCAGCCGAGGGACAGGGGGCGCTCGGCAGTACTTC
- | TRBJ1-6 | - | TRBV7-3 | CASSLYSWGAGSPLHF | TGTGCCAGCAGCTTATACTCCTGGGGCGCGGGTTCACCCCTCCACTTT
- | TRBJ1-5 | few | TRBV6-2/TRBV6-3 | CASSSGKRGNQPQHF | TGTGCCAGCAGCTCCGGAAAGCGCGGCAATCAGCCCCAGCATTTT
- | TRBJ2-7 | few | TRBV20-1 | CSATRDNSYEQYF | TGCAGTGCTACCCGGGACAACTCCTACGAGCAGTACTTC
- | TRBJ2-1 | - | TRBV4-1 | CASSHFSGGAMDEQFF | TGCGCCAGCAGCCATTTTAGTGGGGGGGCAATGGATGAGCAGTTCTTC
- | TRBJ2-2 | - | TRBV5-6 | CASTLGPPLSTGELFF | TGTGCCAGCACCCTGGGACCACCGTTAAGCACCGGGGAGCTGTTTTTT
- | TRBJ2-5 | few | TRBV18 | CASSPRTQETQYF | TGTGCCAGCTCACCCCGAACCCAAGAGACCCAGTACTTC
- | TRBJ2-1 | - | TRBV9 | CASSRQASSYNEQFF | TGTGCCAGCAGCAGACAGGCAAGCTCCTACAATGAGCAGTTCTTC
- | TRBJ2-1 | few | TRBV27 | CASSNRTGRGVLYNEQFF | TGTGCCAGCAGTAACCGGACAGGCCGGGGGGTCCTTTACAATGAGCAGTTCTTC
- | TRBJ2-1 | many | TRBV7-2 | CASSLTYNEQFF | TGCGCCAGCAGCCTGACCTACAATGAGCAGTTCTTC
- | TRBJ1-1 | - | TRBV28 | CASSFPGRTEAFF | TGTGCCAGCAGTTTCCCGGGGCGAACTGAAGCTTTCTTT